This T cell receptor beta chain is from a study of T cells in Graves' hyperthyroidism and ophthalmopathy (dated by TCRdb to about 2019). As for the study more broadly: Peripheral blood samples were taken at initial diagnosis, before any treatment was given. A discovery cohort of around 100 patients, about 40 with Graves' ophthalmopathy and 57 with stable Graves' hyperthyroidism, was used to find distinguishing TCR V-J signatures. Prospective prediction of ophthalmopathy was tested in an independent validation cohort consisting of fewer than 20 hyperthyroidism patients and some 16 patients who later progressed to ophthalmopathy. The approximately 98 discovery patients were randomly divided into training and test sets at a 7:3 ratio. Thyroid tissue and blood T-cell repertoires from more than five Graves' hyperthyroidism patients were also compared in the study. Following sampling, methimazole starting at 30 mg daily was given to hyperthyroidism patients, and high-dose intravenous methylprednisolone was given to ophthalmopathy patients. The paper describes TCR Vbeta CDR3 sequencing of around 140 peripheral blood samples, made up of about 40 ophthalmopathy patients, around 73 hyperthyroidism patients and 17 progressor patients.

Per the germline V gene, SGHAT is the CDR1 and FQNNGV is the CDR2. The CDR3, from cysteine to phenylalanine, totals 14 residues. Left in the record is the CDR3 DNA by itself, 42 bases read in frame from the first base. The research as a whole found: Ophthalmopathy was separated from stable hyperthyroidism by a 13 V-J signature model, with approximately 86% sensitivity and 81% to 82% specificity obtained in cross-validation and 80%/75% obtained in testing. No statistical method was used to fix the sample size in advance, and group allocation was not hidden from the investigators. Blood samples also contained most of the expanded thyroid clonotypes (frequency above 0.001), which suggests that blood repertoires may reflect thyroid immune responses. During validation, the model predicted progression to ophthalmopathy a median of about 6.5 months ahead of onset, with almost 71% sensitivity and about 75% specificity.

Regarding this clonotype: The specificity of this receptor is unknown. A much larger clone differs by one base, so this may be a read error.

The TCR beta CDR3 regions were amplified from RNA transcripts. For the first round of RT-PCR on the TCR CDR3, the HTBI primer set was used together with the Qiagen OneStep RT-PCR kit. A second multiplex PCR round built the libraries, followed by size selection and purification. Paired-end sequencing of the libraries was performed with 100 bp reads on an Illumina HiSeq2000. For the original study's pipeline: SOAPnuke was used to process the raw data, removing reads that contained adapters or uncalled bases, had a mean Phred below 15, or lacked an exact match to the constant primer or identifier. COPE v1.2.5 was used to merge the high-quality paired reads, and each unique nucleotide sequence was defined as a clonotype. MiTCR v1.1 was used to align clonotypes to the IMGT TRBV, TRBD and TRBJ reference segments. Only V-J combinations with frequency above 0.0001, covering 99% to 99.2% of repertoires, were analysed. A TCS score was defined as the ratio of F50 (clonal expansion) to E x V (chaos), with BLOSUM62-based TCRdist applied between CDR3 peptides within each V-J. Welch's t-statistics and random forest reduced fewer than 550 V-J features to 13, which were used in a naive Bayes classifier (R e1071). Thyroid-blood repertoire similarity was quantified with the Morisita-Horn index. Using fastp trimming at Q25 and MiXCR clonotype assembly, TCRdb reanalyzed the public sequencing data and kept in-frame beta chains. Rows are unified per CDR3 protein, each entry keeping the most common DNA and genes. Here the V and J calls rest on TCRdb's processing, not on the authors' analysis. This sample holds around 700,000 distinct CDR3 sequences; around a third were observed only once. The top ten hold about a third of the sample.

Graves' hyperthyroidism was defined as stable when no progression to ophthalmopathy occurred over 18 months of follow-up. Hyperthyroidism patients were newly diagnosed, had a disease duration of under 2 months, and were aged 18 to 65 years. Patients with uncontrolled infections, other autoimmune diseases, pregnancy or lactation were excluded. Diagnoses were based on clinical symptoms, serum thyroxine and TRAb, thyroid ultrasound and orbital computed tomography. Ficoll-Paque density gradient centrifugation was used to isolate PBMCs from about 9 ml of fresh peripheral blood. Total RNA was extracted with Trizol reagent, and quality was checked on an Agilent 2100 Bioanalyzer.

Material for sequencing was blood. This receptor was taken from a woman aged 40-49 years with Graves' hyperthyroidism. The V and J genes are TRBV11-2 and TRBJ1-1, with the identity of the D gene unclear. The nucleotide sequence reads as follows: TGTGCCAGCAGCCATGATTGGGAAGGCTCTGATGCTTTCTTT. Translated, this gives CASSHDWEGSDAFF.